The present T cell receptor (beta chain) was sequenced within a study of T-cell reconstitution after alpha-beta-depleted transplantation in children. The V end was cut by 2 bases, the J end by 0 bases, with 11 bases between. CDR1 and CDR2 from the germline V gene are ENHRY and SYGVKD. The CDR3 has 16 amino acids. TCRbeta library preparation incorporated unique molecular identifiers. MiXCR, applied by TCRdb to the PCR reads, yields one record per CDR3 protein. The repertoire consists of a few hundred thousand distinct CDR3 sequences, with around an eighth occurring once and the leading ten covering roughly 5.4%. This clonotype has only a few counts.

The receptor was isolated from a human donor who donated a stem cell graft to a child with combined immunodeficiency. V gene TRBV10-3 combines with J gene TRBJ2-1; D may be TRBD1 or TRBD2 (6 bases each). This specimen consisted of PBMCs from the stem cell graft donor, obtained from the stem cell graft. The DNA of the CDR3 is TGTGCCATCAGTGAGCGGGGGCCCAGCTCCTACAATGAGCAGTTCTTC. Translating gives CAISERGPSSYNEQFF.